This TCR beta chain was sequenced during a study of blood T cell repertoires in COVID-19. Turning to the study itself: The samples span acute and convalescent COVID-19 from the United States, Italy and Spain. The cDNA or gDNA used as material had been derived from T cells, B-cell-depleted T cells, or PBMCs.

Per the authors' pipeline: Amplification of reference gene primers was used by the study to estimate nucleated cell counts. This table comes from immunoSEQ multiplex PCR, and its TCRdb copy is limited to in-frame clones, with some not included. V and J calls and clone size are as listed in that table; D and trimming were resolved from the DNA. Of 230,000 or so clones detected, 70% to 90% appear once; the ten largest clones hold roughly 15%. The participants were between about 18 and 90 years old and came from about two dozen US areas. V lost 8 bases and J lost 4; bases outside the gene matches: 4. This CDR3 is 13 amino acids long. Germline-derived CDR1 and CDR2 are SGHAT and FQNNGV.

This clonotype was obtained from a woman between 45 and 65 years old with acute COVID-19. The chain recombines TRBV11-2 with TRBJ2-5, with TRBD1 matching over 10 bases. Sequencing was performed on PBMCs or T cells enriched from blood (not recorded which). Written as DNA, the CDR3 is TGTGCCAGCTCGTGGGACAGGGGAGAGACCCAGTACTTC. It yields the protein CASSWDRGETQYF.